This T cell receptor (beta chain) was sequenced during a study of control samples from healthy donors and cancer patients (dated by TCRdb to about 2020). The receptor library was made with the immunoSEQ multiplex PCR assay. The table was pulled from immuneACCESS by TCRdb, which kept in-frame rearrangements only. Such tables lose some clones; where checked, under half of the loss comes from unresolved V genes, and the rest has no known cause. This sample is represented by about 120,000 clones; just under 95% of them were singletons. The ten largest make up around 3.6% of the sample. The junction shows trimming of 0 bases on V and 0 bases on J, plus 12 bases between the germline ends. CDR1 and CDR2, looked up from the germline V gene, are SGHDN and FVKESK. The CDR3 spans 17 residues, from the cysteine through the phenylalanine. Only the CDR3 DNA is retained, 51 bases long and in frame from the first base.

With regard to this clone: Its antigen remains unidentified. No much larger clone is present one base from it, and per-base qualities are unavailable.

The sequence is built from TRBV14 and TRBJ2-1, with TRBD2 as a weak D call on 5 bases. Sequencing was performed on blood. This TCR derives from a man aged 25-45 years in good health. The CDR3: CASSQEWGEYSYNEQFF. The nucleotide sequence reads as follows: TGTGCCAGCAGCCAAGAGTGGGGAGAGTACTCCTACAATGAGCAGTTCTTC.